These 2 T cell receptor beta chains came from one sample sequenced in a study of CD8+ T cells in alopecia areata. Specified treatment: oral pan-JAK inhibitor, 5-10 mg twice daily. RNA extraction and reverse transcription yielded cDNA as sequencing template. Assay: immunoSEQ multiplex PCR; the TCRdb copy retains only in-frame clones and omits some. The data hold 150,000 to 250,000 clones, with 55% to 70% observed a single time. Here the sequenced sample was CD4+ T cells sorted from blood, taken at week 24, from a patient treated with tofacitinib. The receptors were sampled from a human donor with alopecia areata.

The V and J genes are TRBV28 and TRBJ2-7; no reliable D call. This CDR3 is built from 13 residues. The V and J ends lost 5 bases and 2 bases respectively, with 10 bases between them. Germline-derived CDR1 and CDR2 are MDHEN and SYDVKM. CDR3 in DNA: TGTGCCAGCAGTGCTCTCGGCCCCTACGAGCAGTACTTC. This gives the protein CASSALGPYEQYF.

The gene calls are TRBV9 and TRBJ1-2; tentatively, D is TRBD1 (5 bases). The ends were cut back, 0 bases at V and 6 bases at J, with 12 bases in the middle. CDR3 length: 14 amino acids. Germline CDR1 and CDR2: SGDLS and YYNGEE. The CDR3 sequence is CASSVGGRANGYTF. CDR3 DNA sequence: TGTGCCAGCAGCGTAGGCGGCAGGGCAAATGGCTACACCTTC.